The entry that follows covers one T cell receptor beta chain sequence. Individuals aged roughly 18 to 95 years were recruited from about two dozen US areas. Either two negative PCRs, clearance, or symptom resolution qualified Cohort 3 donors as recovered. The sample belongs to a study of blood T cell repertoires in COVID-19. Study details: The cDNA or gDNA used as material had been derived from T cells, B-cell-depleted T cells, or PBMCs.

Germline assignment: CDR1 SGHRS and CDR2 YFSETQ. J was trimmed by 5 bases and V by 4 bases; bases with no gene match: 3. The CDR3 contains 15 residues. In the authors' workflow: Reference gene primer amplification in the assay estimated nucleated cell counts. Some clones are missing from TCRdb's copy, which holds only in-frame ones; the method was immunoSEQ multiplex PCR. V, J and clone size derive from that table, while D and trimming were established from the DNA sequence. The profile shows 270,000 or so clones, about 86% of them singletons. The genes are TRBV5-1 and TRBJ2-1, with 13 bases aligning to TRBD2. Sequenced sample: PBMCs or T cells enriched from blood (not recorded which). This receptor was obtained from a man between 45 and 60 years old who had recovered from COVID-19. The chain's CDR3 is CASSRGLAGDNEQFF. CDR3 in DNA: TGCGCCAGCAGCCGCGGACTAGCGGGGGACAATGAGCAGTTCTTC.